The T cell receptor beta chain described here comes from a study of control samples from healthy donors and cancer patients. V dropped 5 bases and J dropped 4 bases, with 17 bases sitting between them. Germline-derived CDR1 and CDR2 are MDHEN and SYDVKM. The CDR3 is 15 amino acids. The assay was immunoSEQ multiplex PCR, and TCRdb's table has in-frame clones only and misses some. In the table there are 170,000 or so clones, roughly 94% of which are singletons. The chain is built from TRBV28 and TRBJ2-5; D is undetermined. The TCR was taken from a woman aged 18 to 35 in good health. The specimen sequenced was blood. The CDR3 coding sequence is TGTGCCAGCAGTCATCCAGCTCTCGGAGCAGAGACCCAGTACTTC. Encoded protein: CASSHPALGAETQYF.